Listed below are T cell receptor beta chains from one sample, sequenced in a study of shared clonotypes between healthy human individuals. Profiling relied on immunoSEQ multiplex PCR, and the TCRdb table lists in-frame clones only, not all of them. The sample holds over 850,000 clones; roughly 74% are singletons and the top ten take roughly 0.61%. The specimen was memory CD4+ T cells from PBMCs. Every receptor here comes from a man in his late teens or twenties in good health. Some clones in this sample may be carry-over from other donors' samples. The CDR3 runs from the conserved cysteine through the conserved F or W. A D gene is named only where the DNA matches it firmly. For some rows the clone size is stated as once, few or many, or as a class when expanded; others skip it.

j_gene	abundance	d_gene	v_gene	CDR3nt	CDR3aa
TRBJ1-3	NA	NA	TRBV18	TGTGCCAGCTCACCGGCAGGGACTGGAAACACCATATATTTT	CASSPAGTGNTIYF
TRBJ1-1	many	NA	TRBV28	TGTGCCAGCAGTTCCACAGGGATCACTGAAGCTTTCTTT	CASSSTGITEAFF
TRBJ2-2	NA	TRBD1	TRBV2	TGTGCCAGCAGTGTTCAGGGACAGGGGAACACCGGGGAGCTGTTTTTT	CASSVQGQGNTGELFF
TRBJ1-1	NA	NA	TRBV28	TGTGCCAGCGGGAACACTGAAGCTTTCTTT	CASGNTEAFF
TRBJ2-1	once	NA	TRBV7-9	TGTGCCAGCAGCTTTGGGGATCGGTACAATGAGCAGTTCTTC	CASSFGDRYNEQFF
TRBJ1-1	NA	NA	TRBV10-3	TGTGCCATCCAAGGGCCGAACACTGAAGCTTTCTTT	CAIQGPNTEAFF
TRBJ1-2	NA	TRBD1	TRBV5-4	TGTGCCAGCAGCTTAGGACAGGGGCTACTGTATGGCTACACCTTC	CASSLGQGLLYGYTF
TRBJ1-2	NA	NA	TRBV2	TGTGCCAGCAGTGAGGCCAACTATGGCTACACCTTC	CASSEANYGYTF
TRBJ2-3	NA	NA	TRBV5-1	TGCGCCAGCAGCTTGAGGGAGTACACAGATACGCAGTATTTT	CASSLREYTDTQYF
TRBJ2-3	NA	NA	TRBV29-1	TGCAGCGTTGAAGGCCCCCTTGGGGGAGATACGCAGTATTTT	CSVEGPLGGDTQYF
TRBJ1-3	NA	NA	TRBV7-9	TGTGCCAGCAGCTCCCAGGGGCTTTTCTCTGGAAACACCATATATTTT	CASSSQGLFSGNTIYF
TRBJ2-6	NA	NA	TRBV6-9	TGTGCCAGCAGTGAAGGCGACTCTGGGGCCAACGTCCTGACTTTC	CASSEGDSGANVLTF
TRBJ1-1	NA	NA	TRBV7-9	TGTGCCAGCAGCTTAACGGGGGCGGCTTTCTTT	CASSLTGAAFF
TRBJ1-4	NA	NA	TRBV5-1	TGCGCCAGCAGCTTGCAGGGCCAGGGGGAAAAACTGTTTTTT	CASSLQGQGEKLFF
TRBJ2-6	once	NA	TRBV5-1	TGCGCCAGCAGCTTGGCCCCAGGACAGGGGGCCAACGTCCTGACTTTC	CASSLAPGQGANVLTF
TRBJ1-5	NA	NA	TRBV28	TGTGCCAGCAGTTTAAACGGGAATCAGCCCCAGCATTTT	CASSLNGNQPQHF
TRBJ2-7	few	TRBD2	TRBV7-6	TGTGCCAGCAGCTCGACTAGCGCCCACGAGCAGTACTTC	CASSSTSAHEQYF
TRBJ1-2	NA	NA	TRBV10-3	TGTGCCATCTCAGACGACCGTGCCTATGGCTACACCTTC	CAISDDRAYGYTF
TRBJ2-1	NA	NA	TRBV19	TGTGCCAGTAGTATAAGGAGGCATGCCCCTTACAATGAGCAGTTCTTC	CASSIRRHAPYNEQFF
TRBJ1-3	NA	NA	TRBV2	TGTGCCAGCAGTGAAGCGGATTCTTACTCTGGAAACACCATATATTTT	CASSEADSYSGNTIYF
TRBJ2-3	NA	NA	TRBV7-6	TGTGCCAGCAGAGATCACACAGATACGCAGTATTTT	CASRDHTDTQYF
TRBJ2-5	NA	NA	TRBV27	TGTGCCAGCAGTTTGGCATCAACAGGCCACCGGGCCCAGTACTTC	CASSLASTGHRAQYF
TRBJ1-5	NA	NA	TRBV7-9	TGTGCCAGCAGCTTAGGGGGCACACCGAATCAGCCCCAGCATTTT	CASSLGGTPNQPQHF
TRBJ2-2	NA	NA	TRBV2	TGTGCCAGCCGCGGCGGAATACACACCGGGGAGCTGTTTTTT	CASRGGIHTGELFF
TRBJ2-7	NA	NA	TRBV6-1	TGTGCCAGCAGTGAAATTTTCGGCGGGACGGGATCCTACGAGCAGTACTTC	CASSEIFGGTGSYEQYF
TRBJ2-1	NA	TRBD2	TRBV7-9	TGTGCCAGCAGCCAAACGACTAGCCTGAATGAGCAGTTCTTC	CASSQTTSLNEQFF
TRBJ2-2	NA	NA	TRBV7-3	TGTGCCAGCAGCTCCTCCCGGGCCATGAGCACCGGGGAGCTGTTTTTT	CASSSSRAMSTGELFF
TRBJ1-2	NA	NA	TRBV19	TGTGCCAGTAGTATCTCCAGGGTCTATGGCTACACCTTC	CASSISRVYGYTF
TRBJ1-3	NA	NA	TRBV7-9	TGTGCCAGCAGCTTGGAAGGGTTTGGTGGAAACACCATATATTTT	CASSLEGFGGNTIYF
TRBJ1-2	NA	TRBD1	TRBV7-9	TGTGCCAGCAGCCCAGGGACAGGGGCGGCTGGCTACACCTTC	CASSPGTGAAGYTF
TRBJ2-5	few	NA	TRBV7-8	TGTGCCAGCAGCTCCGAGGAGACCCAGTACTTC	CASSSEETQYF
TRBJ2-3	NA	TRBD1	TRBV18	TGTGCCAGCTCACCGCAGGGACAGCGTAGCACAGATACGCAGTATTTT	CASSPQGQRSTDTQYF
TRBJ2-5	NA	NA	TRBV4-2	TGTGCCAGCAGCCAAGATCCAGGGCAAGAGACCCAGTACTTC	CASSQDPGQETQYF
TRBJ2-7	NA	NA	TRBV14	TGTGCCAGCAGCCAAGGAAGAGTCCTACGGGAGCAGTACTTC	CASSQGRVLREQYF
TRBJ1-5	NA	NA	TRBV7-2	TGTGCCAGCAGCTTAGCGTTTTCAGGGGTCAAGCCCCAGCATTTT	CASSLAFSGVKPQHF
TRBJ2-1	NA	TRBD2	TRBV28	TGTGCCAGCAGTACTCAGATTAGCGGGCTGGGAGAGCAGTTCTTC	CASSTQISGLGEQFF